Included here is one T cell receptor beta chain sequence, with context. These data originate in a study of blood T cell repertoires in COVID-19. In the study overall: Sites across the United States, Italy and Spain contributed samples from acute and convalescent COVID-19. PBMCs, B-cell-depleted T cells, or T cells were the source of the cDNA or gDNA that made up the material.

The protocol was immunoSEQ multiplex PCR, while the TCRdb copy is restricted to in-frame clones and leaves out a portion. This sample has 160,000 or so clones, with approximately 83% found just once. The CDR3 is 14 amino acids. The V end lost 3 bases, the J end lost 5 bases, and 14 bases lay between the germline ends. The germline gives CDR1 SEHNR, CDR2 FQNEAQ (reference sequence). This chain links TRBV7-9 with TRBJ2-7; possible D gene TRBD1, 6 bases. This receptor was identified in a man aged 65-85 years who had recovered from COVID-19. Sequencing was performed on peripheral blood. DNA for the CDR3: TGTGCCAGCAGCTTTACTCAGGGGATCGACGAGCAGTACTTC. Its protein is CASSFTQGIDEQYF.